This T cell receptor beta chain was identified during a study of glioma-infiltrating T cells. Regarding the study as a whole: Shared blood CDR3 signature motifs marked patients with low tissue-blood divergence.

This clonotype was observed a few times. What it recognizes is unknown. Amplification of TCR alpha and beta CDR3 regions from RNA used iRepertoire nested multiplex PCR. One entry per CDR3 protein results from TCRdb running MiXCR on the multiplex PCR reads. The top ten hold more than 10% of the sample, which has 300,000 to 450,000 distinct CDR3 sequences, 41% seen once. Input material: glioma tissue, nonneoplastic brain tissue, or PBMCs (not recorded which). This receptor was taken from a human donor with low-grade glioma or glioblastoma, undergoing nonglioma brain surgery, or in good health (not recorded which).

The CDR3 region is CASSFVRVSYEQYF. The CDR3 coding sequence is TGTGCCAGCAGTTTCGTAAGGGTCTCCTACGAGCAGTACTTC. This rearrangement joins TRBV28 to TRBJ2-7; D ambiguous. This CDR3 comprises 14 residues. Trimming removed 3 bases at V and 0 bases at J, with 9 bases between. In germline, CDR1 is MDHEN, CDR2 SYDVKM.